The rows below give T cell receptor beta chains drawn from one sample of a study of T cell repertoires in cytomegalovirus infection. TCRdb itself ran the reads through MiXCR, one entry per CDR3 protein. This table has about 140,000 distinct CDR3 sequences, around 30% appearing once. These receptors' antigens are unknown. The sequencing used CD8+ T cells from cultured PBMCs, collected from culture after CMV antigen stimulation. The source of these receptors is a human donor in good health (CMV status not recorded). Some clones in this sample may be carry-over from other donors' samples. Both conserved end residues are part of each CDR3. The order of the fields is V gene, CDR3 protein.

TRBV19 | CASSISVAETQYF
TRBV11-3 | CASSRAFETGYNEQFF
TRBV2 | CASSEATSGGHEQYF
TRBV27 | CASSLGPEDEAFF
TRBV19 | CASSIGGLADIQYF
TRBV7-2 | CASSDSGINQPQHF
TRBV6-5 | CASSSLPGYDEQFF
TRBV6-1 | CASSPTQYYEQYF
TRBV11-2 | CASSLAADEQFF
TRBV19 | CASSLRQDYYGYTF
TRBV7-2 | CASSLGAGGPHNEQFF
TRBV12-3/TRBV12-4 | CASRIWGSTNEKLFF
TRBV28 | CASSLIDRASNQPQHF
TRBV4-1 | CASSQDTSYKGKLFF
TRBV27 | CASSVTDYEQYF
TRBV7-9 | CASSSNRDLHNEQFF
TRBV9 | CASSVAAHEQFF
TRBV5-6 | CASSLRSYEQYF
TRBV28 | CASSRGAEAFF
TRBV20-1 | CSARDVLAAANEQFF
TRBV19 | CASSGDENYGYTF
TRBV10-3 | CAISDPRTVDNADTQYF
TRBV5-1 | CASSLAGTGDTEAFF
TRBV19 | CASSIGGATGELFF
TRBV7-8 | CASSSYREDSGNTIYF
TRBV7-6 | CASSLEGPTDTQYF
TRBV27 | CASSLLGEETQYF
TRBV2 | CASSGDWDYGYTF
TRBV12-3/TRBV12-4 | CASSSSLAGEKETQYF